This section outlines one T cell receptor (beta chain) sequence together with its context. Antigen specificity is unknown. This sample is part of a study of post-analysis software for immune sequencing data. Study overall: The cohort encompassed relapsing-remitting, secondary progressive and progressive-relapsing multiple sclerosis disease courses. Study-level findings and limits: Comparison of patients with controls showed roughly five TRBV segments more frequent in patients, TRBV5-6, TRBV5-1 and TRBV20-1 among them. Comparison with controls showed significantly lower normalized Chao1 diversity in multiple sclerosis patients.

The V end was cut by 5 bases, the J end by 6 bases, with 9 bases between. Germline CDR1 reads MGHRA; CDR2 reads YSYEKL. This CDR3 comprises 12 residues. The library was made from cDNA and included unique molecular identifiers. Using its own MiXCR run on the PCR reads, TCRdb lists one record per CDR3 protein. Here the sample spans 820,000 or so distinct CDR3 sequences, roughly 50% being singletons. Sample: blood. V and J are TRBV4-1 and TRBJ2-3; perhaps TRBD1 as D (6 bases). The clonotype originates from a girl aged 5-17 years with multiple sclerosis. This CDR3 reads CASSGTPDTQYF. Here the CDR3 DNA reads TGCGCCAGCAGCGGGACACCGGATACGCAGTATTTT.